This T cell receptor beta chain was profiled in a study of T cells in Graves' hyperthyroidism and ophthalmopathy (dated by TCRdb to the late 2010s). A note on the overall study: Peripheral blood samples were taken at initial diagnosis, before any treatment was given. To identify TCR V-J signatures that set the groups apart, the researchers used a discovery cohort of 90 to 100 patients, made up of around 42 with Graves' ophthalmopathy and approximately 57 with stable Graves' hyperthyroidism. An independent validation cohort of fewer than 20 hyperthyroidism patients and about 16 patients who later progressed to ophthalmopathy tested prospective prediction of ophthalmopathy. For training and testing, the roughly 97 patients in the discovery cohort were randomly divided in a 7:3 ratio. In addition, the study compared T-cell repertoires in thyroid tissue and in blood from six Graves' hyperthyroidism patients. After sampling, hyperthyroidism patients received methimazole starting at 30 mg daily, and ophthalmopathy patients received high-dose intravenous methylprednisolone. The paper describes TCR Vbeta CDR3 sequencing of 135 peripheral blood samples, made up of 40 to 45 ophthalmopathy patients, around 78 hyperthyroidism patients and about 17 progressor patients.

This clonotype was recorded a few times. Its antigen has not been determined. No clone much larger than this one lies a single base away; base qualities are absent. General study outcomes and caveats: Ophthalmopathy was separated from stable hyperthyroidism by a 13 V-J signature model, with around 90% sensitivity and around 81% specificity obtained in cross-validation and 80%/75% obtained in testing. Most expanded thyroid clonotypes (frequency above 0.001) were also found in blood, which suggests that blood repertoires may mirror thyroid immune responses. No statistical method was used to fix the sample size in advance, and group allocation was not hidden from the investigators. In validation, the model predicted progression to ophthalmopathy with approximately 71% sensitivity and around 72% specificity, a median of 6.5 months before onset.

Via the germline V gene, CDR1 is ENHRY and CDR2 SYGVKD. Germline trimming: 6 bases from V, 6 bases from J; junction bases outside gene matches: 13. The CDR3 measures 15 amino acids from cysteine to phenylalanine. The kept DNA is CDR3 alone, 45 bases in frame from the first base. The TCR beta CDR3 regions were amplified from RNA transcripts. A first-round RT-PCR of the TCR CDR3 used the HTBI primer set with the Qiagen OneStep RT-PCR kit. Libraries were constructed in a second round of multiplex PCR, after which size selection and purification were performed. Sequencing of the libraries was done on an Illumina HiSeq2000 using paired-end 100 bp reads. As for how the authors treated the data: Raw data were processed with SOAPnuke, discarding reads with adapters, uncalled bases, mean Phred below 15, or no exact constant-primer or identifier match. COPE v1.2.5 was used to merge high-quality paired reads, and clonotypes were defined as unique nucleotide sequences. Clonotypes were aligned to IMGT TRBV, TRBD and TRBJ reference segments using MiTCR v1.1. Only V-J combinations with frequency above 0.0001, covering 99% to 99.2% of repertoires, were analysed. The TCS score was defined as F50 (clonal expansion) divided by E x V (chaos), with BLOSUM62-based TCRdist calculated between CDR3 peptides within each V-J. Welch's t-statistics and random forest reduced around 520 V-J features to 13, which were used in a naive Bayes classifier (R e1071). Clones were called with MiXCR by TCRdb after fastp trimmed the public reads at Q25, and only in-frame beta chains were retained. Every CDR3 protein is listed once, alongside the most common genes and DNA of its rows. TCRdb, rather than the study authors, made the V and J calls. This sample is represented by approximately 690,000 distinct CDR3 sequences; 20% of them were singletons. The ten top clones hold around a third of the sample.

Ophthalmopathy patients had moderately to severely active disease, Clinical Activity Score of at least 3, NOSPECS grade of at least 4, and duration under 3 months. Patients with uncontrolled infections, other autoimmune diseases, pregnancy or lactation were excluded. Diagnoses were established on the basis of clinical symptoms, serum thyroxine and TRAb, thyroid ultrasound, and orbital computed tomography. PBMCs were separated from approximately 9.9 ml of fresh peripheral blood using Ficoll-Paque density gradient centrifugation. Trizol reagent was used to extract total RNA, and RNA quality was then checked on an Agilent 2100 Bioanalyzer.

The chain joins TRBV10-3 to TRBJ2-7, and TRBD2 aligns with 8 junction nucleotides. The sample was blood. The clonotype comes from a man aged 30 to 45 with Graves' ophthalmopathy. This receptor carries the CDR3 CAISGGGRPSGEQYF. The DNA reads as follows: TGTGCCATCAGCGGGGGGGGCCGCCCCAGCGGCGAGCAGTACTTC.